The clone carrying this TCR beta chain was seen more than once but under ten times. Germline V gene lookup returns CDR1 SGHRS and CDR2 YFSETQ. The CDR3 contains 12 residues. Deletions cut 4 bases from V and 8 bases from J, with 10 bases between. This sample was taken from a study of blood T cell repertoires in COVID-19. Study-level background: COVID-19 samples, acute and convalescent, were from the United States, Italy and Spain. PBMCs, B-cell-depleted T cells, or T cells were the source of the cDNA or gDNA that made up the material.

Study processing details: Estimated nucleated cell counts came from reference gene primer amplification. Assay used: immunoSEQ multiplex PCR; TCRdb lists only in-frame clones, some missing. Clonal size and the V and J genes are those of that table, whereas D and trimming came from the DNA. This table has tens of thousands of clones, around four fifths appearing once. V and J are TRBV5-1 and TRBJ2-1; D is unresolved. This receptor was taken from a woman aged 50 to 60 with active or convalescent COVID-19. Sequenced input: peripheral blood. CDR3 in DNA: TGCGCCAGCAGCGGGCCTTGGGATGAGCAGTTCTTC. As protein: CASSGPWDEQFF.